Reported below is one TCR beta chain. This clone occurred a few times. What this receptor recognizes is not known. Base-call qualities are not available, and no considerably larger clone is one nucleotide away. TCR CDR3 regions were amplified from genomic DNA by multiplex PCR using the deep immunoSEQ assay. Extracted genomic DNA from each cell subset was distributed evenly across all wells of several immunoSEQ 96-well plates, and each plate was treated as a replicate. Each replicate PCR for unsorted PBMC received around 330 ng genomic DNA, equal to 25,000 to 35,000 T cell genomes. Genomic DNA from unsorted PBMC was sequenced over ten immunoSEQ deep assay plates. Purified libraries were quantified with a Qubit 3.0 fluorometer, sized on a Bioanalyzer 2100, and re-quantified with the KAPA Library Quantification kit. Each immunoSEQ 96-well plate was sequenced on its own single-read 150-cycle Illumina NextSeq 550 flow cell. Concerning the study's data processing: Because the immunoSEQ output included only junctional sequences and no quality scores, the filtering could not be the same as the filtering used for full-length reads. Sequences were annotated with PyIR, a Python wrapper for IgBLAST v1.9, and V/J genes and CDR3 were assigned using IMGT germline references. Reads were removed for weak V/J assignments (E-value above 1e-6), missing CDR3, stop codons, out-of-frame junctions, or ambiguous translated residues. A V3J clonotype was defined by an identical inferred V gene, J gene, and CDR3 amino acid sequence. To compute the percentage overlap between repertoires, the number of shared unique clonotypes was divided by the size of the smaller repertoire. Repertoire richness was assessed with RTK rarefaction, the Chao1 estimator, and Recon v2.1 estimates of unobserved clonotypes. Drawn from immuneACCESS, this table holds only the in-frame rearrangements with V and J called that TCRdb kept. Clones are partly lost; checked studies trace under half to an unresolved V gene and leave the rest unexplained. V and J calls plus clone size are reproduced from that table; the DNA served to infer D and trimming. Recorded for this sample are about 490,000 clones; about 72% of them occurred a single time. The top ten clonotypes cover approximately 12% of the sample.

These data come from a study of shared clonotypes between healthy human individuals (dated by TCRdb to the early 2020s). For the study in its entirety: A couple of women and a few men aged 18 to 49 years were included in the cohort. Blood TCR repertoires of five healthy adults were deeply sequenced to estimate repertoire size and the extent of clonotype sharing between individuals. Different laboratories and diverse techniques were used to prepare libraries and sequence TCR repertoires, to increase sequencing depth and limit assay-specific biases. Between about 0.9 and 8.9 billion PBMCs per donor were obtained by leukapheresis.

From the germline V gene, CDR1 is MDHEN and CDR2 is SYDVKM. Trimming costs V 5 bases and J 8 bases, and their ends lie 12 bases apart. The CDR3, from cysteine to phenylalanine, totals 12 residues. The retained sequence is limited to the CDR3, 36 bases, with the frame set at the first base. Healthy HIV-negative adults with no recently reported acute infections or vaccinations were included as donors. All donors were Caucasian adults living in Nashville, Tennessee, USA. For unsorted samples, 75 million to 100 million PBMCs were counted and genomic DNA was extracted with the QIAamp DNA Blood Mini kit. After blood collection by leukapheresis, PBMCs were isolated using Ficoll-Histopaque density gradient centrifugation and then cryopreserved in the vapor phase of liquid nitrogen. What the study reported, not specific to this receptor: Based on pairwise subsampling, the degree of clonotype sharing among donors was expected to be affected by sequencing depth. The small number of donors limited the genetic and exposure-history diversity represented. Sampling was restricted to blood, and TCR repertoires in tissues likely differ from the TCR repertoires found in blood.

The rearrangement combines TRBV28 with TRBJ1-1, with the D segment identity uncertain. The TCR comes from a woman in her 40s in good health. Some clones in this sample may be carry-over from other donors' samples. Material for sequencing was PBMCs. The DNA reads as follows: TGTGCCAGCAGTATGTTCGGGAGGGAAGCTTTCTTT. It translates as CASSMFGREAFF. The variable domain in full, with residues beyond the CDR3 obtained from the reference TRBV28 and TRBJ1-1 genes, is DVKVTQSSRYLVKRTGEKVFLECVQDMDHENMFWYRQDPGLGLRLIYFSYDVKMKEKGDIPEGYSVSREKKERFSLILESASTNQTSMYLCASSMFGREAFFGQGTRLTVV.